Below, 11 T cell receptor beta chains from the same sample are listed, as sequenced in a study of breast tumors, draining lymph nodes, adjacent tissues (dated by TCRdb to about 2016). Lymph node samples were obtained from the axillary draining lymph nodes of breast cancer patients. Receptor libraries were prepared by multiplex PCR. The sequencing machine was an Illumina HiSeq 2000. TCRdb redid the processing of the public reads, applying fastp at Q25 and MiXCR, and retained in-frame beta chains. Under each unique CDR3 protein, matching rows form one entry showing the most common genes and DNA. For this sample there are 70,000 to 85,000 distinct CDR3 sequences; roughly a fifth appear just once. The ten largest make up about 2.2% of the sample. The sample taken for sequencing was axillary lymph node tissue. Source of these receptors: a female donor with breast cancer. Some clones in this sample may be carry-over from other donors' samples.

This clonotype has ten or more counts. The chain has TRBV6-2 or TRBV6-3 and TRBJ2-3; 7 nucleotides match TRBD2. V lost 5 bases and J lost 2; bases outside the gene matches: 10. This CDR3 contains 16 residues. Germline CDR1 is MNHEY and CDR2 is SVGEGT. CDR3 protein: CASSLAPGRYTDTQYF. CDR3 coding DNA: TGTGCCAGCAGTCTAGCCCCCGGGAGGTACACAGATACGCAGTATTTT.

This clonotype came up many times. This chain's CDR3 is CASNRKDRDSDTQYF. The CDR3 coding sequence is TGCGCCAGTAACCGGAAGGACAGGGATTCTGATACGCAGTATTTT. The V and J genes are TRBV4-3 and TRBJ2-3, with 8 nucleotides matching TRBD1. The CDR3 has 15 amino acids. V gave up 9 bases and J gave up 6 bases; unmatched junction bases: 14. Germline V lookup: CDR1 LGHNA, CDR2 YSLEER.

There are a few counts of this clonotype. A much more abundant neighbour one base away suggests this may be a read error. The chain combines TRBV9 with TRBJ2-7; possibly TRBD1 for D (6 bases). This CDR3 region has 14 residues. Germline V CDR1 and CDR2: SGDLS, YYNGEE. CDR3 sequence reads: CASSSRTDEYGQYF. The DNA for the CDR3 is TGTGCCAGCAGCTCCAGGACAGATGAATACGGGCAGTACTTC. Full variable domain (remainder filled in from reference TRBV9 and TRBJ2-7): DSGVTQTPKHLITATGQRVTLRCSPRSGDLSVYWYQQSLDQGLQFLIQYYNGEERAKGNILERFSAQQFPDLHSELNLSSLELGDSALYFCASSSRTDEYGQYFGPGTRLTVT.

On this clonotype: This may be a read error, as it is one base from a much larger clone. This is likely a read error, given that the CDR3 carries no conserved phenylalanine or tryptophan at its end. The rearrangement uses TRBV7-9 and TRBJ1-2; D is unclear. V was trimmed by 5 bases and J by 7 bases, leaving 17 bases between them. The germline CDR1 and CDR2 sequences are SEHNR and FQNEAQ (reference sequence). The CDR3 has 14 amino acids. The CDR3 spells CASSMDAPFGGYTS. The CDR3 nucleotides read TGTGCCAGCAGCATGGACGCCCCCTTTGGTGGCTACACCTCC.

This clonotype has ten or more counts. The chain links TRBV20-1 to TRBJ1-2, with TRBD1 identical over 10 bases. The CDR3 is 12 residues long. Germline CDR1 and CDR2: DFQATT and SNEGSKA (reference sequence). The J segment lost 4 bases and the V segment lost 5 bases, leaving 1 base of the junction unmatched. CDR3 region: CSARDRGYGYTF. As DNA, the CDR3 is TGCAGTGCTCGGGACAGGGGCTATGGCTACACCTTC.

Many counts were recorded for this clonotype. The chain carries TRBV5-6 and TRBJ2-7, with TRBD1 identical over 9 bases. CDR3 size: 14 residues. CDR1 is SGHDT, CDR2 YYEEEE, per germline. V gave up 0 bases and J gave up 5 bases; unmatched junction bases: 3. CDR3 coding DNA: TGTGCCAGCAGCTTGGTCTGGACAGGGGACGAGCAGTACTTC. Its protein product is CASSLVWTGDEQYF.

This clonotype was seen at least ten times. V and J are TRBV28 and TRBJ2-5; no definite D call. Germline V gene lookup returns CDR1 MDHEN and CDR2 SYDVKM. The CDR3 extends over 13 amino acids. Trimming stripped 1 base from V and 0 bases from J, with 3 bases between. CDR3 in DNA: TGTGCCAGCAGTTTATATAACCAAGAGACCCAGTACTTC. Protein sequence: CASSLYNQETQYF.

This chain's CDR3 is CASSRSGNGIQYF. The DNA of the CDR3 is TGTGCCAGCAGCCGTAGCGGGAATGGCATTCAGTACTTC. This chain links TRBV3-1 with TRBJ2-4, with 8 nucleotides matching TRBD2. V gave up 4 bases and J gave up 9 bases; unmatched junction bases: 5. The CDR3 consists of 13 residues. Germline assignment: CDR1 LGHDT and CDR2 YNNKEL (reference sequence).

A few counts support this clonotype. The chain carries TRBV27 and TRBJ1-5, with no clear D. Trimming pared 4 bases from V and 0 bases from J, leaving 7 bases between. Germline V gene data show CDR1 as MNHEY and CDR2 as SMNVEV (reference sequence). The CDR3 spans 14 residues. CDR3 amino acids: CASSSEYSNQPQHF. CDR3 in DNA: TGTGCCAGCAGTTCGGAATATAGCAATCAGCCCCAGCATTTT.

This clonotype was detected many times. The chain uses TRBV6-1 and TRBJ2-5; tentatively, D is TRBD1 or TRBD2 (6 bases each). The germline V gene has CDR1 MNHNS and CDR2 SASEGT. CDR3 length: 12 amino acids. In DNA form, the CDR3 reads TGTGCTATAGGGGGGTTCCGAGAGACCCAGTACTTC. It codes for CAIGGFRETQYF.

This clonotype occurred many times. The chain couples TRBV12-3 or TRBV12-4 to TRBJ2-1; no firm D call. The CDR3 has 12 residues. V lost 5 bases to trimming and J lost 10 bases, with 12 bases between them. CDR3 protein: CASSPSYGEQFF. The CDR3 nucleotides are TGTGCCAGCAGTCCTTCATACGGGGAGCAGTTCTTC.